Presented here are 2 T cell receptor beta chains from one specimen sequenced in a study of blood T cell repertoires in COVID-19. Using immunoSEQ multiplex PCR, the repertoire was profiled, and TCRdb retains in-frame clones only, with some absent. The sample consists of 80,000 to 100,000 clones, about 87% of them appearing once. The sequencing sample was made of peripheral blood. These receptors all stem from a human donor with COVID-19, enrolled during active disease. The donor label of this sample is uncertain.

This clone came up once. The chain joins TRBV9 to TRBJ2-2; no clear D. Germline V gene sequence: CDR1 SGDLS, CDR2 YYNGEE. This CDR3 region has 12 residues. V was trimmed by 0 bases and J by 5 bases, leaving 2 bases between them. Written as DNA, the CDR3 is TGTGCCAGCAGCGTAGCAACCGGGGAGCTGTTTTTT. Translation gives CASSVATGELFF.

CDR3 residues: CAWSAWGGGNYGYTF. The DNA of the CDR3 is TGTGCCTGGAGTGCTTGGGGCGGGGGGAACTATGGCTACACCTTC. This rearrangement joins TRBV30 to TRBJ1-2, with a tentative D call TRBD1 (5 bases). The CDR3 has 15 residues. CDR1 is GTSNPN, CDR2 SVGIG, per germline (reference sequence). V was cut by 1 base and J by 2 bases, with 14 bases left in between.